One sample yielded the 25 T cell receptor beta chains listed below, sequenced in a study of patients and donors after allogeneic stem cell transplantation. TCRdb analysed the RT-PCR reads with MiXCR anew, one entry per CDR3 protein. Here the sample spans more than 850,000 distinct CDR3 sequences, over 15% being singletons. The material sequenced was blood, either unsorted or a sorted T cell fraction (not recorded which). These receptors all come from a human donor who was either an allogeneic HSCT recipient or a stem cell or donor lymphocyte infusion donor (not recorded which). It is not recorded whose cells these are; they may come from a transplant donor.

This clonotype was counted ten times or more. J is TRBJ2-7 and V is TRBV24-1; TRBD1 matches at 8 bases. The CDR3 runs to 15 residues. CDR1 and CDR2 from the germline V gene are KGHDR and SFDVKD. V was pared by 2 bases and J by 3 bases, with 5 bases of the junction left unmatched. The CDR3 DNA sequence: TGTGCCACCAGTGATTCCGGGACAGGAGACTACGAGCAGTACTTC. It translates to CATSDSGTGDYEQYF.

The chain joins TRBV6-5 to TRBJ1-2, with a possible D match to TRBD1 (5 bases). V lost 0 bases to trimming and J lost 9 bases, with 20 bases between them. This CDR3 contains 16 residues. Germline assignment: CDR1 MNHEY and CDR2 SVGAGI. CDR3 protein: CASSYSRDGARASYTF. The CDR3 nucleotides are TGTGCCAGCAGTTACTCGCGGGATGGGGCGCGTGCGAGCTACACCTTC.

The chain links TRBV4-3 to TRBJ2-7; D ambiguous. V lost 0 bases, J lost 1 base, and 7 bases lay in between. Germline-derived CDR1 and CDR2 are LGHNA and YSLEER. CDR3 length: 14 amino acids. The CDR3 protein is CASSQEQISYEQYF. The CDR3 region has the DNA TGCGCCAGCAGCCAAGAACAGATTTCCTACGAGCAGTACTTC.

This clonotype has only a few counts. This chain links TRBV20-1 with TRBJ2-1, with D possibly TRBD1 on 5 matching bases. Between the trimmed V and J ends, which lost 6 bases and 7 bases, there was a span of 13 bases. The germline gives CDR1 DFQATT, CDR2 SNEGSKA (reference sequence). The CDR3 has 12 residues. The CDR3 DNA is TGCAGTGCCCCTGGGGCCTCAAATGAGCAGTTCTTC. It is translated as CSAPGASNEQFF.

The chain is built from TRBV10-3 and TRBJ2-1, with TRBD2 matching 7 bases. V was clipped by 8 bases and J by 7 bases; unmatched bases: 2. The germline CDR1 and CDR2 sequences are ENHRY and SYGVKD. The CDR3 has 11 amino acids. DNA for the CDR3: TGTGCCATCGGCGGGAGAAATGAGCAGTTCTTC. Protein: CAIGGRNEQFF.

This clonotype was found a few times. V gene TRBV7-9 combines with J gene TRBJ1-5, with D tentatively TRBD1 (5 bases). Germline V lookup: CDR1 SEHNR, CDR2 FQNEAQ (reference sequence). The CDR3 runs 15 residues. Trimming left V 2 bases short and J 2 bases short, with 10 bases between. The CDR3 DNA follows: TGTGCCAGCAGCTTATCGGGGGACGGCAATCAGCCCCAGCATTTT. This codes for CASSLSGDGNQPQHF.

The CDR3 region has the DNA TGCGCCAGCAGCTTTCTCCAACAGGGGTTCAATAATGAGCAGTTCTTC. Translating it yields CASSFLQQGFNNEQFF. V usage is TRBV5-1 and J usage is TRBJ2-1; 7 nucleotides agree with TRBD1. Looked up from germline, CDR1 is SGHRS and CDR2 is YFSETQ. The V gene end was trimmed by 2 bases and the J gene end by 7 bases; junction bases not matched to a gene: 12. The CDR3 spans 16 residues.

The chain uses TRBV20-1 and TRBJ1-6; no firm D call. Germline V lookup: CDR1 DFQATT, CDR2 SNEGSKA (reference sequence). Trimming removed 3 bases from V and 10 bases from J, with 7 bases in between. The CDR3 consists of 11 residues. The CDR3 sequence: CSASQRSPLHF. CDR3 nucleotide sequence: TGCAGTGCTAGTCAGAGGTCACCCCTCCACTTT.

This clonotype was picked up a small number of times. The genes are TRBV29-1 and TRBJ1-1, with a tentative D call TRBD1 (6 bases). There are 11 residues in the CDR3. Looked up from germline, CDR1 is SQVTM and CDR2 is ANQGSEA. Deletions cut 7 bases from V and 6 bases from J, with 12 bases between. CDR3 loop: CSALTGPEAFF. Here the CDR3 DNA reads TGCAGCGCCCTAACAGGGCCTGAAGCTTTCTTT.

The CDR3: CASSVGPNQPQHF. The DNA of the CDR3 is TGTGCCAGCAGCGTAGGTCCCAATCAGCCCCAGCATTTT. The chain uses TRBV9 and TRBJ1-5; D call uncertain. Germline CDR1 is SGDLS and CDR2 is YYNGEE. Trimming removed 0 bases at V and 3 bases at J, with 4 bases between. The length of the CDR3 is 13 residues.

This clonotype was detected only a few times. Here the CDR3 reads CATSPLGQGIGEQYF. CDR3 sequence (DNA): TGTGCCACCAGCCCCCTGGGACAGGGAATTGGCGAGCAGTACTTC. The rearrangement joins TRBV15 to TRBJ2-7; 9 positions match TRBD1. This CDR3 comprises 15 residues. J was trimmed by 6 bases and V by 5 bases; bases with no gene match: 11. Germline CDR1 reads LNHNV; CDR2 reads YYDKDF (reference sequence).

The chain carries TRBV24-1 and TRBJ2-5; no reliable D call. Germline values: CDR1 KGHDR, CDR2 SFDVKD. Trimming removed 4 bases at V and 5 bases at J, with 7 bases between. This CDR3 has 12 amino acids. The CDR3: CATSERQETQYF. For the CDR3, the DNA is TGTGCCACCAGTGAACGTCAGGAGACCCAGTACTTC.

The V and J genes are TRBV12-3 or TRBV12-4 and TRBJ1-1; no clear D gene. The CDR3 length is 14 residues. The V end lost 3 bases, the J end lost 1 base, and 9 bases lay between the germline ends. CDR3 region: CASSFGEGNTEAFF. CDR3 nucleotides: TGTGCCAGCAGTTTTGGGGAAGGGAACACTGAAGCTTTCTTT.

This clonotype was seen a handful of times. The gene calls are TRBV5-1 and TRBJ2-5; no reliable D call. CDR3 size: 14 residues. Trimming removed 0 bases at V and 1 base at J, with 7 bases between. Germline V gene lookup returns CDR1 SGHRS and CDR2 YFSETQ. The CDR3 loop reads CASSLVAFQETQYF. The CDR3 DNA reads TGCGCCAGCAGCTTGGTTGCTTTCCAAGAGACCCAGTACTTC.

This clonotype turned up a few times. V usage is TRBV5-1 and J usage is TRBJ1-1, with 7 bases matching TRBD1. The junction had 6 bases not matched to a gene; V was cut back by 4 bases and J by 0 bases. Germline V gives CDR1 SGHRS, CDR2 YFSETQ. This CDR3 is built from 15 residues. The CDR3: CASSGTVSMNTEAFF. The CDR3 region has the DNA TGCGCCAGCAGCGGGACAGTCAGTATGAACACTGAAGCTTTCTTT.

This clonotype was picked up a small number of times. The J gene is TRBJ2-2, the V gene TRBV9; D is undetermined. V was trimmed by 6 bases and J by 4 bases, leaving 7 bases between them. Germline loops: CDR1 SGDLS, CDR2 YYNGEE. This CDR3 spans 12 amino acids. The CDR3 coding sequence is TGTGCCAGCAACCCCAGCACCGGGGAGCTGTTTTTT. This sequence encodes CASNPSTGELFF.

The gene calls are TRBV5-1 and TRBJ2-7, with a weak D call TRBD1 (6 bases). This CDR3 contains 14 residues. Germline assignment: CDR1 SGHRS and CDR2 YFSETQ. V lost 2 bases to trimming and J lost 4 bases, with 13 bases between them. CDR3 bases: TGCGCCAGCAGCTTAGTCGGGACACGTTACGAGCAGTACTTC. Translation: CASSLVGTRYEQYF. Variable domain in full (rest from reference TRBV5-1 and TRBJ2-7): KAGVTQTPRYLIKTRGQQVTLSCSPISGHRSVSWYQQTPGQGLQFLFEYFSETQRNKGNFPGRFSGRQFSNSRSEMNVSTLELGDSALYLCASSLVGTRYEQYFGPGTRLTVT.

The V gene is TRBV6-5, the J gene TRBJ1-1, with D possibly matching TRBD1 (5 bases). The length of the CDR3 is 14 residues. V lost 6 bases, J lost 1 base, and 12 bases lay in between. Germline V gene data show CDR1 as MNHEY and CDR2 as SVGAGI. The CDR3 protein is CASRYGRGNTEAFF. DNA of the CDR3: TGTGCCAGCAGATACGGGAGGGGGAACACTGAAGCTTTCTTT.

J is TRBJ2-3 and V is TRBV7-9, with TRBD1 identical over 8 bases. The ends lost 0 bases at V and 4 bases at J; junction bases unmatched: 6. Germline V gene sequence: CDR1 SEHNR, CDR2 FQNEAQ (reference sequence). The CDR3 runs 16 residues. The CDR3 spells CASSLARTGIPDTQYF. DNA for the CDR3: TGTGCCAGCAGCTTAGCCAGGACAGGGATTCCAGATACGCAGTATTTT. Full variable domain (outside the CDR3, taken from reference TRBV7-9 and TRBJ2-3): DTGVSQNPRHKITKRGQNVTFRCDPISEHNRLYWYRQTLGQGPEFLTYFQNEAQLEKSRLLSDRFSAERPKGSFSTLEIQRTEQGDSAMYLCASSLARTGIPDTQYFGPGTRLTVL.

The rearrangement uses TRBV5-1 and TRBJ2-7; 7 nucleotides align to TRBD1. Germline values: CDR1 SGHRS, CDR2 YFSETQ. The CDR3 runs to 14 residues. Trimming took 0 bases from V and 5 from J; bases not matched to a gene: 5. The CDR3 DNA follows: TGCGCCAGCAGCTTGGAGGTGACAGGGAACGAGCAGTACTTC. This gives the protein CASSLEVTGNEQYF. The full variable domain, with the rest looked up from reference TRBV5-1 and TRBJ2-7, is KAGVTQTPRYLIKTRGQQVTLSCSPISGHRSVSWYQQTPGQGLQFLFEYFSETQRNKGNFPGRFSGRQFSNSRSEMNVSTLELGDSALYLCASSLEVTGNEQYFGPGTRLTVT.

The rearrangement joins TRBV4-3 to TRBJ1-4; D gene ambiguous. The V end was cut by 4 bases, the J end by 5 bases, with 11 bases between. Germline-derived CDR1 and CDR2 are LGHNA and YSLEER. This CDR3 has 14 amino acids. The CDR3 spells CASSRGETNEKLFF. The CDR3 nucleotides read TGCGCCAGCAGCCGCGGCGAAACCAATGAAAAACTGTTTTTT.

This sequence joins TRBV5-1 and TRBJ2-4; 10 bases agree with TRBD1. Germline V gene lookup returns CDR1 SGHRS and CDR2 YFSETQ. This CDR3 has 12 residues. V lost 5 bases and J lost 7; bases outside the gene matches: 0. CDR3 loop: CASRGQGNIQYF. The CDR3 DNA reads TGCGCCAGCAGGGGACAGGGGAACATTCAGTACTTC.

This clonotype was seen a few times. This chain connects TRBV9 to TRBJ2-3, with 8 bases matching TRBD2. CDR3 size: 15 residues. J was trimmed by 1 base and V by 2 bases; bases with no gene match: 3. Germline loops: CDR1 SGDLS, CDR2 YYNGEE. CDR3 bases: TGTGCCAGCAGCGTTCGGACTAGCCGCACAGATACGCAGTATTTT. It yields the protein CASSVRTSRTDTQYF.

Only a few counts were recorded for this clonotype. This sequence joins TRBV7-8 and TRBJ1-2; D is unclear. Germline loops: CDR1 SGHVS, CDR2 FQNEAQ. V was cut by 1 base and J by 0 bases, with 12 bases left in between. CDR3 size: 16 residues. The CDR3 reads CASSLDPGSTNYGYTF. CDR3 DNA: TGTGCCAGCAGCTTAGACCCTGGGAGTACTAACTATGGCTACACCTTC.

Only a few counts were recorded for this clonotype. The chain carries TRBV5-6 and TRBJ2-3; 9 nucleotides line up with TRBD1. V was pared by 4 bases and J by 5 bases, with 8 bases of the junction left unmatched. Germline V lookup: CDR1 SGHDT, CDR2 YYEEEE. This CDR3 is built from 15 residues. CDR3 residues: CASSIRTGVGDTQYF. The CDR3 DNA reads as TGTGCCAGCAGCATAAGGACAGGGGTAGGAGATACGCAGTATTTT.